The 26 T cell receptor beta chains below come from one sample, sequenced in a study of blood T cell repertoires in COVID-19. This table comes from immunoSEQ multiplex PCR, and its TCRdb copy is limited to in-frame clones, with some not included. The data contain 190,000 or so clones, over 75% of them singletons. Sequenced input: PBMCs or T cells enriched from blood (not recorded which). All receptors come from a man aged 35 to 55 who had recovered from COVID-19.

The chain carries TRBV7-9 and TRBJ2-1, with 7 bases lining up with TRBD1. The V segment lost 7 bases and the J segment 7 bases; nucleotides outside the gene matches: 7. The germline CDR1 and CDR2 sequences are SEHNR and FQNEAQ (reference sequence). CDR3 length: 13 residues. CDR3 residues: CASTLNRGNEQFF. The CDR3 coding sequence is TGTGCCAGCACTCTCAACAGGGGTAATGAGCAGTTCTTC.

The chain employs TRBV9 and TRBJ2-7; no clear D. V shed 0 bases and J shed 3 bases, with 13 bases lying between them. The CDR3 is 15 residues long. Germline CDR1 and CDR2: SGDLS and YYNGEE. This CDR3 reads CASSVGPVRFYEQYF. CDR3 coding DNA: TGTGCCAGCAGCGTAGGTCCCGTCAGGTTCTACGAGCAGTACTTC. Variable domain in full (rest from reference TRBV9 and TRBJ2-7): DSGVTQTPKHLITATGQRVTLRCSPRSGDLSVYWYQQSLDQGLQFLIQYYNGEERAKGNILERFSAQQFPDLHSELNLSSLELGDSALYFCASSVGPVRFYEQYFGPGTRLTVT.

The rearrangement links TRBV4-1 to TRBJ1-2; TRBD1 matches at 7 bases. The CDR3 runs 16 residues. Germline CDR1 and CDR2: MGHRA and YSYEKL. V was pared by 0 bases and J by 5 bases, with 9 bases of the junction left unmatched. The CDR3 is CASSQDGQARGYGYTF. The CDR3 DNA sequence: TGCGCCAGCAGCCAAGATGGACAGGCCAGGGGGTATGGCTACACCTTC.

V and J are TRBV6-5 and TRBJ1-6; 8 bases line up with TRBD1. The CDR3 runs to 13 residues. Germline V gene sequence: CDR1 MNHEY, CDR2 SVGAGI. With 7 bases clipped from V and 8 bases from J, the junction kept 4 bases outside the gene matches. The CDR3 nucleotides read TGTGCCAGCAAAGCAGGGGGCCATTCACCCCTCCACTTT. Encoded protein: CASKAGGHSPLHF.

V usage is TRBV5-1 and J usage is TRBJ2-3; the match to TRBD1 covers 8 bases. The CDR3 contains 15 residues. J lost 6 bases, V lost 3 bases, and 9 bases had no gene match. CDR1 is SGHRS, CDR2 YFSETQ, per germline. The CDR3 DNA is TGCGCCAGCAGCTCGGGACAGGCTTCGACGGATACGCAGTATTTT. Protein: CASSSGQASTDTQYF.

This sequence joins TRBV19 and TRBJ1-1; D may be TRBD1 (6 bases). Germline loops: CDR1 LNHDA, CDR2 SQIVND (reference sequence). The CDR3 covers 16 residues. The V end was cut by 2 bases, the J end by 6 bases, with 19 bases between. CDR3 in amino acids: CASSIKAGGANPEAFF. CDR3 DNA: TGTGCCAGTAGTATAAAAGCGGGGGGGGCGAATCCTGAAGCTTTCTTT.

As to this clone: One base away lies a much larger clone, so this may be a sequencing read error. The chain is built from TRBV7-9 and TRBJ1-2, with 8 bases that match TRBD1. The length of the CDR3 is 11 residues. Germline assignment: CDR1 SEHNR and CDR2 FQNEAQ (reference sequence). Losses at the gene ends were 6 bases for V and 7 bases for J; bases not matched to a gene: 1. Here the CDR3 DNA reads TGTGCCAGCAGTGACAGGGGTGGCTACACCTTC. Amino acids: CASSDRGGYTF.

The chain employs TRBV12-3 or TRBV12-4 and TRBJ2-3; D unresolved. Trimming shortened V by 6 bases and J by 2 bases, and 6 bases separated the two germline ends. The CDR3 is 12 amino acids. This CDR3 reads CASRAPTDTQYF. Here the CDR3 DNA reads TGTGCCAGCAGGGCCCCCACAGATACGCAGTATTTT.

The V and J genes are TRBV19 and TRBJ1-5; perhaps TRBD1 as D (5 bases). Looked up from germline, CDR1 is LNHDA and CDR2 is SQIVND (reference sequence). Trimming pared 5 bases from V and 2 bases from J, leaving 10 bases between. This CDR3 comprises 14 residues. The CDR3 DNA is TGTGCCAGTAGTCTCGGGGGGGGCAATCAGCCCCAGCATTTT. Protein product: CASSLGGGNQPQHF.

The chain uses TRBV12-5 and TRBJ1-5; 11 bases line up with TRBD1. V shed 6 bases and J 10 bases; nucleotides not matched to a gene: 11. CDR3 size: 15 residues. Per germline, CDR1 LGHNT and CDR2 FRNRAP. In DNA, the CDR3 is TGTGCTAGTGGAAGCCGGGACAGGGGGGCATATCCCCAGCATTTT. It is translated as CASGSRDRGAYPQHF.

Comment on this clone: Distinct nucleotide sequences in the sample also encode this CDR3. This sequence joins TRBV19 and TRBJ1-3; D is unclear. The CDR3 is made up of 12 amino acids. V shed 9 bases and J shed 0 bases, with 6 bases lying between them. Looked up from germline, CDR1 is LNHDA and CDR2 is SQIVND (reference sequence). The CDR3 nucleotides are TGTGCCAGCAGAAGCTCTGGAAACACCATATATTTT. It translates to CASRSSGNTIYF.

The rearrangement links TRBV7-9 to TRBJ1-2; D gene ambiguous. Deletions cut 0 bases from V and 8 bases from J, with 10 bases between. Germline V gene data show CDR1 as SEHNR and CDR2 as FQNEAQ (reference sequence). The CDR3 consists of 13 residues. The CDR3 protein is CASSLAGLRGYTF. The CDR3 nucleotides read TGTGCCAGCAGCTTAGCGGGCCTACGGGGCTACACCTTC.

CDR3 sequence (DNA): TGTGCCTGGAACCCTTGGGGCAGGAATGGTTCACCCCTCCACTTT. Translating gives CAWNPWGRNGSPLHF. The V and J genes are TRBV30 and TRBJ1-6; tentatively, D is TRBD1 (5 bases). V lost 4 bases, J lost 9 bases, and 19 bases lay in between. Germline-derived CDR1 and CDR2 are GTSNPN and SVGIG (reference sequence). The CDR3 loop spans 15 amino acids.

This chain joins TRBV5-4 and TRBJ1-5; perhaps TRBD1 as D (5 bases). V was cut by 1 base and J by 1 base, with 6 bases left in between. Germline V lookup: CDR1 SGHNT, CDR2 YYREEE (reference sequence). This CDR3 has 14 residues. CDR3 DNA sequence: TGTGCCAGCAGCTTGTGGGGCAGCAATCAGCCCCAGCATTTT. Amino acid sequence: CASSLWGSNQPQHF.

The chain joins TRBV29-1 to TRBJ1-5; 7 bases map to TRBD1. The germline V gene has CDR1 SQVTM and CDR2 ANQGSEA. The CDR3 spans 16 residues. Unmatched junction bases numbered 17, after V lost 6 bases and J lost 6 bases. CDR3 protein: CSVLLSRQGSIQPQHF. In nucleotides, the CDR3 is TGCAGCGTCCTACTAAGTCGACAGGGCAGTATTCAGCCCCAGCATTTT.

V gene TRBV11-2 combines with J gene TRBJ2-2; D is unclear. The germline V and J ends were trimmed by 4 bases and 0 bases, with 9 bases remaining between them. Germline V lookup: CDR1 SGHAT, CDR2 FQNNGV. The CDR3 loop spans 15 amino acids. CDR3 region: CASSSQLSNTGELFF. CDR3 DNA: TGTGCCAGCAGCTCACAGCTTTCGAACACCGGGGAGCTGTTTTTT. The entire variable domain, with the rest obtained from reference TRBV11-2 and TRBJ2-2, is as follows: EAGVAQSPRYKIIEKRQSVAFWCNPISGHATLYWYQQILGQGPKLLIQFQNNGVVDDSQLPKDRFSAERLKGVDSTLKIQPAKLEDSAVYLCASSSQLSNTGELFFGEGSRLTVL.

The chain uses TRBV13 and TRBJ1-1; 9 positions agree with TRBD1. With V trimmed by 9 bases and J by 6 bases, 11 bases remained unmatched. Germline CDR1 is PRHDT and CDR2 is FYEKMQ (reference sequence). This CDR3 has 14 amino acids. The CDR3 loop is CASQYRGQGAEAFF. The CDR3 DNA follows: TGTGCCAGTCAATACAGGGGGCAGGGGGCTGAAGCTTTCTTT.

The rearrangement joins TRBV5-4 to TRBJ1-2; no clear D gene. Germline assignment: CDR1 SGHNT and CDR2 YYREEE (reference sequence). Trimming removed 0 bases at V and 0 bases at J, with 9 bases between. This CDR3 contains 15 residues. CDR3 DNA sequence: TGTGCCAGCAGCTTGGTGGCATCTTCTAACTATGGCTACACCTTC. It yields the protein CASSLVASSNYGYTF.

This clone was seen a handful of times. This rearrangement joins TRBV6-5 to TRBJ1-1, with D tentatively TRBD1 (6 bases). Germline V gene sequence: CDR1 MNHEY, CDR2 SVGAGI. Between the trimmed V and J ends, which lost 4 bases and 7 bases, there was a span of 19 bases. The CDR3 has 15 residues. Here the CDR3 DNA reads TGTGCCAGCAGTTCCTACTACAGGGATAGAGTTGAAGCTTTCTTT. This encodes CASSSYYRDRVEAFF.

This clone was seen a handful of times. The CDR3 is CASSLDTRKPYEQYF. The CDR3 DNA is TGTGCCAGCAGCTTAGACACTAGAAAACCCTACGAGCAGTACTTC. The V gene is TRBV7-9, the J gene TRBJ2-7; possible D gene TRBD2, 5 bases. V was trimmed by 1 base and J by 2 bases, leaving 12 bases between them. The V gene's germline CDR1 is SEHNR and CDR2 FQNEAQ (reference sequence). The length of the CDR3 is 15 residues.

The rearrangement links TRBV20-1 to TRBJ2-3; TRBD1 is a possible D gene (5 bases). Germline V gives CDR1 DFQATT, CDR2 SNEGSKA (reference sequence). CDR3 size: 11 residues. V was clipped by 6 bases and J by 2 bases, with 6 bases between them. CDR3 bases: TGCAGTGCAGGGGCCACAGATACGCAGTATTTT. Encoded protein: CSAGATDTQYF.

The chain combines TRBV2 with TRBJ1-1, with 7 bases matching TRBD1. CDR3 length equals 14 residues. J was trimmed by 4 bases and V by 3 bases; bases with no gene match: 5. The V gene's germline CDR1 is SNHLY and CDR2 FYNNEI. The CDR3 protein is CASSETEGATEAFF. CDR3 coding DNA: TGTGCCAGCAGTGAGACAGAGGGGGCCACTGAAGCTTTCTTT.

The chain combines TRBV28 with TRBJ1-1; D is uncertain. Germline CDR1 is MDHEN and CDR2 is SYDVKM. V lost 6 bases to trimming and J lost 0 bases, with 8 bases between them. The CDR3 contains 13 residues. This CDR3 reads CASRSSMNTEAFF. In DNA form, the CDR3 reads TGTGCCAGCAGATCCTCTATGAACACTGAAGCTTTCTTT.

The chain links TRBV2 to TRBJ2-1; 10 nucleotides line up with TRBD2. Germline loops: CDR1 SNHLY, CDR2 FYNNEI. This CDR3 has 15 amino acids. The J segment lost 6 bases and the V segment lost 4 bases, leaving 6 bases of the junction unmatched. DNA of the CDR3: TGTGCCAGCAGTGGCGGTAGCGGGAGGATCAATGAGCAGTTCTTC. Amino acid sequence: CASSGGSGRINEQFF.

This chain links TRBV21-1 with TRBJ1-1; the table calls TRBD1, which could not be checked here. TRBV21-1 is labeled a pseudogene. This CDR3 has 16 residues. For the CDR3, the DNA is TGTGCCAGCAGCAAAGCGCTAGGGGCCCCGAACACTGAAGCTTTCTTT. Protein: CASSKALGAPNTEAFF.

DNA of the CDR3: TGTGCCAGTTTATGGAACACTGAAGCTTTCTTT. This translates into CASLWNTEAFF. This rearrangement joins TRBV19 to TRBJ1-1, with D unresolved. Germline loops: CDR1 LNHDA, CDR2 SQIVND (reference sequence). Trimming shortened V by 8 bases and J by 1 base, and 5 bases separated the two germline ends. The CDR3 totals 11 residues.